Shown below are 9 T cell receptor beta chains from a single sample sequenced in a study of cytomegalovirus exposure and HLA in healthy donors. The PCR used 60 Vbeta and 13 Jbeta primers. Profiled with immunoSEQ multiplex PCR; TCRdb holds only in-frame clones, not every one. The table includes 150,000 to 200,000 clones, around 62% detected once. Sequenced: PBMCs. Receptor source: a man in his forties in good health and CMV-seronegative.

The V and J genes are TRBV9 and TRBJ2-7; 10 nucleotides align to TRBD2. Germline CDR1 is SGDLS and CDR2 is YYNGEE. This CDR3 contains 15 residues. V was clipped by 0 bases and J by 2 bases; unmatched bases: 2. The CDR3 sequence: CASSVGGTSAYEQYF. The CDR3 nucleotides read TGTGCCAGCAGCGTAGGAGGGACTAGCGCCTACGAGCAGTACTTC. The whole variable domain, filled in from reference TRBV9 and TRBJ2-7, reads DSGVTQTPKHLITATGQRVTLRCSPRSGDLSVYWYQQSLDQGLQFLIQYYNGEERAKGNILERFSAQQFPDLHSELNLSSLELGDSALYFCASSVGGTSAYEQYFGPGTRLTVT.

This clone has only one observation. The chain carries TRBV9 and TRBJ2-7; 7 bases map to TRBD2. The germline V gene encodes CDR1 SGDLS and CDR2 YYNGEE. This CDR3 region has 16 residues. Trimming at V came to 4 bases and at J to 5 bases, leaving 15 bases not matched to a gene. CDR3 DNA sequence: TGTGCCAGCAGCCCACGAGGGGCGGGAGTACGGAACGAGCAGTACTTC. It specifies CASSPRGAGVRNEQYF.

The chain has TRBV19 and TRBJ1-1; D is uncertain. CDR3 length equals 15 residues. CDR1 and CDR2 (germline): LNHDA, SQIVND (reference sequence). V lost 3 bases and J lost 1, with 12 bases in between. The CDR3 DNA is TGTGCCAGTAGTATGGGCGGGGTTAAGAACACTGAAGCTTTCTTT. Protein: CASSMGGVKNTEAFF.

The chain has TRBV5-8 and TRBJ2-7; D may be TRBD2 (6 bases). From germline, CDR1 is SGHTS and CDR2 YDEGEE. Deletions cut 0 bases from V and 1 base from J, with 11 bases between. This CDR3 is built from 15 residues. DNA for the CDR3: TGTGCCAGCAGCTTGGTGGGTGGGGGGTCCTACGAGCAGTACTTC. It is translated as CASSLVGGGSYEQYF.

V and J are TRBV28 and TRBJ2-7; 7 positions agree with TRBD1. This CDR3 has 12 amino acids. Germline V gene sequence: CDR1 MDHEN, CDR2 SYDVKM. The ends lost 9 bases at V and 3 bases at J; junction bases unmatched: 5. The CDR3 coding sequence is TGTGCCAGTATGGGACAGAGCTACGAGCAGTACTTC. Encoded protein: CASMGQSYEQYF.

The chain combines TRBV7-3 with TRBJ2-7, with 10 bases aligning to TRBD1. CDR1 and CDR2 (germline): SGHTA, FQGTGA. The CDR3 spans 16 residues. Trimming cost V 0 bases and J 3 bases; bases outside gene matches: 5. The CDR3 loop reads CASSLTVTGGSYEQYF. In nucleotides, the CDR3 is TGTGCCAGCAGCTTAACTGTGACAGGGGGCAGCTACGAGCAGTACTTC.

The chain carries TRBV6-6 and TRBJ2-3; possible D gene TRBD2, 5 bases. Looked up from germline, CDR1 is MNHNY and CDR2 is SVGAGI (reference sequence). The CDR3 is 16 residues long. V lost 6 bases and J 2 bases, leaving 18 bases between the germline ends. The CDR3 spells CASSPSKGVITDTQYF. The CDR3 DNA reads as TGTGCCAGCAGCCCCTCAAAGGGAGTTATCACAGATACGCAGTATTTT.

J is TRBJ2-2 and V is TRBV4-2, with TRBD2 identical over 9 bases. Germline CDR1 and CDR2: LGHNA and YNFKEQ. V gave up 1 base and J gave up 3 bases; unmatched junction bases: 0. The length of the CDR3 is 15 residues. The CDR3 is CASSQGTSDTGELFF. The CDR3 nucleotides are TGTGCCAGCAGCCAAGGGACTAGCGACACCGGGGAGCTGTTTTTT.

V gene TRBV9 combines with J gene TRBJ1-6; perhaps TRBD1 as D (5 bases). V dropped 3 bases and J dropped 7 bases, with 20 bases sitting between them. Germline CDR1 is SGDLS and CDR2 is YYNGEE. The length of the CDR3 is 17 residues. The CDR3 DNA reads as TGTGCCAGCAGCGCCGGGGGACGTGCAGGCTACAATTCACCCCTCCACTTT. Residues: CASSAGGRAGYNSPLHF.